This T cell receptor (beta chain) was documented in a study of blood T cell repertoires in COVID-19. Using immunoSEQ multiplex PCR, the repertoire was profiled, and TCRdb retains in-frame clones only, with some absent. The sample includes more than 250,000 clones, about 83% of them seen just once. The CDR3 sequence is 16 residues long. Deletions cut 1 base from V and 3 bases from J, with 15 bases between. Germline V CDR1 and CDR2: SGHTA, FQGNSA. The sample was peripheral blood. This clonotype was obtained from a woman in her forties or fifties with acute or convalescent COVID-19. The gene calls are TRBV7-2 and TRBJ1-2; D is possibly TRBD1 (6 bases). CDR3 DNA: TGTGCCAGCAGCTTAGGGGGTCAGGGGCAGGACTATGGCTACACCTTC. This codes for CASSLGGQGQDYGYTF.